This TCR beta chain was found in a study of early T cells in non-severe SARS-CoV-2 infection. On the study more broadly: The chains were unpaired, and the sequenced material was bulk RNA from unsorted whole blood.

Study outcomes and limitations: VDJdb matches were skewed toward anti-spike CD8 T cell responses.

As part of library construction, unique molecular identifiers were attached to individual cDNA molecules. TCRdb reanalysed the 5' RACE reads using MiXCR and keeps one entry per CDR3 protein. The sample carries about 64,000 distinct CDR3 sequences, around 19% recorded once. The germline gives CDR1 LGHDT, CDR2 YNNKEL (reference sequence). This CDR3 is built from 14 residues. Losses at the gene ends were 4 bases for V and 1 base for J; bases not matched to a gene: 3. As to this clonotype: Its specificity is unknown.

The clonotype originates from an adult who was a healthcare worker with PCR-confirmed SARS-CoV-2 infection or an uninfected control (not recorded which). This rearrangement joins TRBV3-1 to TRBJ1-2; 7 bases agree with TRBD1. The sample consisted of whole blood, taken at baseline. DNA of the CDR3: TGTGCCAGCAGCCGACAGGGAAGTAACTATGGCTACACCTTC. Amino acid sequence: CASSRQGSNYGYTF.